The 10 T cell receptor beta chains below come from one sample, sequenced in a study of blood T cell repertoires in COVID-19. Generated by immunoSEQ multiplex PCR, the TCRdb table keeps only in-frame clones and is missing some. The sample shows about 410,000 clones, around 90% of them seen only once. Sequencing input: PBMCs or T cells enriched from blood (not recorded which). These TCRs come from a man in his late teens or twenties who had recovered from COVID-19.

This clone has a single count. V usage is TRBV7-2 and J usage is TRBJ1-2; a weak D match, TRBD1 (6 bases). From germline, CDR1 is SGHTA and CDR2 FQGNSA. V was trimmed by 8 bases and J by 5 bases, leaving 18 bases between them. The CDR3 loop spans 14 amino acids. In nucleotides, the CDR3 is TGTGCCAGCCGGTTGGGCGGGGGCTTTTATGGCTACACCTTC. Its protein is CASRLGGGFYGYTF.

This chain joins TRBV4-1 and TRBJ2-7, with D possibly TRBD2 on 6 matching bases. Germline CDR1 and CDR2: MGHRA and YSYEKL. Trimming took 6 bases from V and 1 from J, leaving 16 bases between them. The CDR3 is 15 amino acids. CDR3 amino acids: CASRAAGKGSYEQYF. Written as DNA, the CDR3 is TGCGCCAGCAGGGCAGCGGGTAAGGGGTCCTACGAGCAGTACTTC.

The rearrangement links TRBV24-1 to TRBJ2-5, with D possibly matching TRBD1 (5 bases). Germline CDR1 KGHDR, CDR2 SFDVKD. This CDR3 has 16 residues. V was pared by 2 bases and J by 2 bases, with 14 bases between. CDR3 protein: CATSDSLGLLQETQYF. The CDR3, as DNA: TGTGCCACCAGTGATTCGCTGGGGCTGCTTCAAGAGACCCAGTACTTC.

The genes are TRBV15 and TRBJ2-3; 9 nucleotides match TRBD2. This CDR3 region has 15 residues. V trimming: 1 base; J trimming: 5 bases; junction bases outside the gene matches: 4. Germline lookup yields CDR1 LNHNV and CDR2 YYDKDF (reference sequence). The CDR3 region is CATSRALAGRDTQYF. CDR3 sequence (DNA): TGTGCCACCAGCAGAGCCCTAGCGGGAAGAGATACGCAGTATTTT.

The V and J genes are TRBV3-1 (or the pseudogene TRBV3-2) and TRBJ2-2; 9 bases align to TRBD2. The CDR3 extends over 16 amino acids. Trimming took 5 bases from V and 0 from J; bases not matched to a gene: 4. Germline V lookup: CDR1 LGHDT, CDR2 YNNKEL (reference sequence). The DNA for the CDR3 is TGTGCCAGCAGCGCTAGCGGGGTAACGAACACCGGGGAGCTGTTTTTT. Translating it yields CASSASGVTNTGELFF.

This clone occurred a few times. The chain employs TRBV4-1 and TRBJ1-1; D not resolved. V lost 4 bases and J lost 4, with 16 bases in between. The germline gives CDR1 MGHRA, CDR2 YSYEKL. This CDR3 has 15 amino acids. CDR3 sequence reads: CASSRFYRESTEAFF. CDR3 bases: TGCGCCAGCAGCCGCTTCTACCGGGAGTCCACTGAAGCTTTCTTT.

The V and J genes are TRBV27 and TRBJ1-2; D may be TRBD1 (5 bases). Trimming took 5 bases from V and 3 from J, leaving 13 bases between them. The CDR3 runs to 14 residues. CDR1 is MNHEY and CDR2 is SMNVEV in the germline V gene (reference sequence). CDR3 in amino acids: CASSHRGADYGYTF. The CDR3 coding sequence is TGTGCCAGCAGTCATAGGGGCGCCGACTATGGCTACACCTTC.

The genes are TRBV9 and TRBJ1-1; the D is unclear. V lost 5 bases, J lost 2 bases, and 10 bases lay in between. CDR1 and CDR2 from the germline V gene are SGDLS and YYNGEE. The CDR3 is 13 residues long. For the CDR3, the DNA is TGTGCCAGCAGTGAAACAGCAAACACTGAAGCTTTCTTT. Translation: CASSETANTEAFF. The full variable domain, completed using reference TRBV9 and TRBJ1-1, is DSGVTQTPKHLITATGQRVTLRCSPRSGDLSVYWYQQSLDQGLQFLIQYYNGEERAKGNILERFSAQQFPDLHSELNLSSLELGDSALYFCASSETANTEAFFGQGTRLTVV.

The chain couples TRBV13 to TRBJ2-2; 8 bases fit TRBD2. The CDR3 spans 16 residues. Unmatched junction bases numbered 7, after V lost 2 bases and J lost 5 bases. Germline loops: CDR1 PRHDT, CDR2 FYEKMQ (reference sequence). The CDR3 region is CASSLSGRGLTGELFF. DNA for the CDR3: TGTGCCAGCAGCTTATCCGGGAGGGGGTTGACCGGGGAGCTGTTTTTT.

The chain has TRBV10-3 and TRBJ2-1; D is possibly TRBD2 (6 bases). Trimming left V 8 bases short and J 9 bases short, with 14 bases between. Germline V gives CDR1 ENHRY, CDR2 SYGVKD. The CDR3 is made up of 12 amino acids. The CDR3 loop is CAISEGIGEQFF. CDR3 DNA sequence: TGTGCCATCTCGGAGGGGATTGGTGAGCAGTTCTTC.